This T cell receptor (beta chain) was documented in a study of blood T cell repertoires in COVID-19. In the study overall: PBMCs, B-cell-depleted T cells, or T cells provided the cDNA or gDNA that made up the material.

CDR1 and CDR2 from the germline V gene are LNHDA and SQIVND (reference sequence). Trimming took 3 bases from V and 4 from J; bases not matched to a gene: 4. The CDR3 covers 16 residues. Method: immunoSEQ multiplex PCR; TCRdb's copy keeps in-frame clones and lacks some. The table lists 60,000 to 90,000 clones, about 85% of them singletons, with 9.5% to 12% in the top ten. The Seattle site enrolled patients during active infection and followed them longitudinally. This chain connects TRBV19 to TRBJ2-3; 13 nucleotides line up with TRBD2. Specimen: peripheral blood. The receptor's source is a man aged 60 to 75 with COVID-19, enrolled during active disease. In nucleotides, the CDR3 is TGTGCCAGTAGTATGCGGACTAGCGGGGGAGCAGATACGCAGTATTTT. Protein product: CASSMRTSGGADTQYF.